This entry lists 29 T cell receptor beta chains sequenced from one sample in a study of T-cell memory formation after mild COVID-19. TCRdb processed the 5' RACE reads anew with MiXCR; each CDR3 protein has one entry. The table has about 180,000 distinct CDR3 sequences, about a sixth seen once. Sequencing was performed on PBMCs or a T cell subset sorted from them (not recorded which). These receptors were taken from an adult woman who had mild COVID-19 (a few samples of this study predate the infection). Cell type and time point are not known.

CDR3 DNA: TGTGCCAGCAGCGTGGTAGCGGGAGGCCCTATCTACGAGCAGTACTTC. This codes for CASSVVAGGPIYEQYF. The chain is built from TRBV9 and TRBJ2-7; 10 nucleotides match TRBD2. The CDR3 has 16 residues. Per germline, CDR1 SGDLS and CDR2 YYNGEE. Losses at the gene ends were 2 bases for V and 3 bases for J; bases not matched to a gene: 8.

This rearrangement joins TRBV5-1 to TRBJ2-3; possibly TRBD2 for D (5 bases). Germline V gives CDR1 SGHRS, CDR2 YFSETQ. The germline V and J ends were trimmed by 4 bases and 6 bases, with 15 bases remaining between them. This CDR3 has 14 residues. The CDR3 sequence: CASSVSALYDTQYF. The CDR3 nucleotides read TGCGCCAGCAGCGTTAGCGCGCTCTACGATACGCAGTATTTT.

V gene TRBV6-2 or TRBV6-3 combines with J gene TRBJ2-7; D uncertain. Germline-derived CDR1 and CDR2 are MNHEY and SVGEGT. The CDR3 consists of 11 residues. Trimming shortened V by 6 bases and J by 1 base, and 4 bases separated the two germline ends. CDR3 in DNA: TGTGCCAGCAGGGATTCCTACGAGCAGTACTTC. Its translation is CASRDSYEQYF.

V and J are TRBV29-1 and TRBJ1-2; D gene unclear. Trimming took 4 bases from V and 7 from J, leaving 13 bases between them. The CDR3 consists of 12 residues. The germline CDR1 and CDR2 sequences are SQVTM and ANQGSEA. The CDR3 sequence is CSVGALGGGYTF. The CDR3 DNA reads TGCAGCGTTGGGGCGTTGGGAGGTGGCTACACCTTC. Together with reference TRBV29-1 and TRBJ1-2, the CDR3 gives the full variable domain: SAVISQKPSRDICQRGTSLTIQCQVDSQVTMMFWYRQQPGQSLTLIATANQGSEATYESGFVIDKFPISRPNLTFSTLTVSNMSPEDSSIYLCSVGALGGGYTFGSGTRLTVV.

The chain joins TRBV9 to TRBJ2-2; no firm D call. The CDR3 loop spans 13 amino acids. Germline V gives CDR1 SGDLS, CDR2 YYNGEE. The germline V and J ends were trimmed by 4 bases and 6 bases, with 10 bases remaining between them. Here the CDR3 DNA reads TGTGCCAGCAGCCAAACTGTTTCCGGGGAGCTGTTTTTT. It is translated as CASSQTVSGELFF.

The sample holds a few counts of this clonotype. V usage is TRBV5-1 and J usage is TRBJ2-3, with 10 bases matching TRBD2. The CDR3 extends over 16 amino acids. Germline V gives CDR1 SGHRS, CDR2 YFSETQ. Trimming cost V 4 bases and J 7 bases; bases outside gene matches: 12. This CDR3 is CASSPPPSGGGNTQYF. The CDR3, as DNA: TGCGCCAGCAGCCCCCCTCCTAGCGGGGGCGGGAATACGCAGTATTTT.

This clonotype was observed a handful of times. The chain uses TRBV5-6 and TRBJ1-1; no reliable D call. V was shortened by 1 base and J by 5 bases, with 9 bases between the two germline ends. Germline assignment: CDR1 SGHDT and CDR2 YYEEEE. The CDR3 length is 13 residues. The CDR3 region has the DNA TGTGCCAGCAGCTTGACTAGACGGACTGAAGCTTTCTTT. Its translation: CASSLTRRTEAFF. Filled out from reference TRBV5-6 and TRBJ1-1, the complete variable domain reads DAGVTQSPTHLIKTRGQQVTLRCSPKSGHDTVSWYQQALGQGPQFIFQYYEEEERQRGNFPDRFSGHQFPNYSSELNVNALLLGDSALYLCASSLTRRTEAFFGQGTRLTVV.

The chain combines TRBV29-1 with TRBJ2-4; 9 bases map to TRBD2. Germline-derived CDR1 and CDR2 are SQVTM and ANQGSEA. The ends lost 6 bases at V and 0 bases at J; junction bases unmatched: 3. The CDR3 sequence is 14 residues long. Written as DNA, the CDR3 is TGCAGCGTGAGACTAGCGGTAGCCAAAAACATTCAGTACTTC. Its translation is CSVRLAVAKNIQYF.

V is TRBV29-1 and J is TRBJ2-1, with D unclear. CDR3 length: 15 residues. V dropped 7 bases and J dropped 2 bases, with 18 bases sitting between them. Germline CDR1 is SQVTM and CDR2 is ANQGSEA. In nucleotides, the CDR3 is TGCAGCGCCCATGGGCAGCCCTTCCCCTACAATGAGCAGTTCTTC. It yields the protein CSAHGQPFPYNEQFF.

The chain uses TRBV12-3 or TRBV12-4 and TRBJ1-1, with D unclear. The CDR3 runs 15 residues. V was shortened by 5 bases and J by 4 bases, with 17 bases between the two germline ends. CDR3 coding DNA: TGTGCCAGCAGTCCCACCGGACGACGGGGCACTGAAGCTTTCTTT. It translates to CASSPTGRRGTEAFF.

The chain couples TRBV4-2 to TRBJ2-7; D is perhaps TRBD1 (6 bases). Germline CDR1 is LGHNA and CDR2 is YNFKEQ. Deletions cut 5 bases from V and 5 bases from J, with 16 bases between. The CDR3 sequence is 14 residues long. CDR3: CASSENPTGHEQYF. CDR3 bases: TGTGCCAGCAGCGAGAACCCAACAGGGCACGAGCAGTACTTC.

This clonotype appeared a few times. V usage is TRBV7-9 and J usage is TRBJ2-4; D could derive from TRBD1 or TRBD2 (5 bases each). The CDR3 loop spans 14 amino acids. Trimming removed 1 base from V and 6 bases from J, with 10 bases in between. Looked up from germline, CDR1 is SEHNR and CDR2 is FQNEAQ (reference sequence). In DNA form, the CDR3 reads TGTGCCAGCAGCTTAGGGGGACCAGGAAACATTCAGTACTTC. Protein product: CASSLGGPGNIQYF.

This clonotype was counted once. The chain joins TRBV7-8 to TRBJ2-3; the D is unclear. V lost 1 base to trimming and J lost 3 bases, with 11 bases between them. The CDR3 contains 15 residues. Germline V lookup: CDR1 SGHVS, CDR2 FQNEAQ. CDR3 coding DNA: TGTGCCAGCAGCTTAGTTGGGGTTTCAACAGATACGCAGTATTTT. Translated: CASSLVGVSTDTQYF.

The chain has TRBV20-1 and TRBJ2-1, with 9 nucleotides matching TRBD2. CDR3 length: 16 residues. Unmatched junction bases numbered 9, after V lost 5 bases and J lost 1 base. Germline CDR1 and CDR2: DFQATT and SNEGSKA (reference sequence). Written as DNA, the CDR3 is TGCAGTGCTCCCCATAGCGGGAGCTTGTCCTACAATGAGCAGTTCTTC. Its translation is CSAPHSGSLSYNEQFF.

This clonotype was detected only a few times. The chain joins TRBV7-2 to TRBJ2-5; 11 bases agree with TRBD2. Trimming cost V 3 bases and J 4 bases; bases outside gene matches: 7. This CDR3 spans 16 amino acids. Per the germline V gene, CDR1 is SGHTA and CDR2 is FQGNSA. In DNA form, the CDR3 reads TGTGCCAGCAGCTTTCTCCTCGGACTAGCGGGAGAGACCCAGTACTTC. Protein sequence: CASSFLLGLAGETQYF.

V usage is TRBV5-6 and J usage is TRBJ2-1; 11 bases fit TRBD2. With 3 bases clipped from V and 2 bases from J, the junction kept 10 bases outside the gene matches. This CDR3 has 18 amino acids. Germline assignment: CDR1 SGHDT and CDR2 YYEEEE. CDR3 sequence reads: CASSSQVLAGVTYNEQFF. CDR3 sequence (DNA): TGTGCCAGCAGCTCACAAGTACTAGCGGGAGTGACCTACAATGAGCAGTTCTTC.

This clonotype was detected only a few times. The rearrangement links TRBV7-8 to TRBJ2-3; D remains ambiguous. CDR3 length equals 13 residues. CDR1 and CDR2 (germline): SGHVS, FQNEAQ. Trimming cost V 3 bases and J 6 bases, with 10 bases left between them. The CDR3 DNA sequence: TGTGCCAGCAGCTTGACAAACCGGGATACGCAGTATTTT. Translation: CASSLTNRDTQYF. The whole variable domain, filled in from reference TRBV7-8 and TRBJ2-3, reads GAGVSQSPRYKVAKRGQDVALRCDPISGHVSLFWYQQALGQGPEFLTYFQNEAQLDKSGLPSDRFFAERPEGSVSTLKIQRTQQEDSAVYLCASSLTNRDTQYFGPGTRLTVL.

The chain has TRBV20-1 and TRBJ1-5; D not resolved. This CDR3 region has 13 residues. In germline, CDR1 is DFQATT, CDR2 SNEGSKA (reference sequence). The V end lost 1 base, the J end lost 0 bases, and 4 bases lay between the germline ends. Written as DNA, the CDR3 is TGCAGTGCTAGAGTGAATAGCAATCAGCCCCAGCATTTT. Protein product: CSARVNSNQPQHF.

The chain couples TRBV9 to TRBJ2-1, with 12 bases lining up with TRBD2. The ends lost 2 bases at V and 0 bases at J; junction bases unmatched: 9. The CDR3 has 19 residues. The germline V gene encodes CDR1 SGDLS and CDR2 YYNGEE. The CDR3 DNA is TGTGCCAGCAGCGTGGGACTAGCGGGCGCTGGCCTCTCCTACAATGAGCAGTTCTTC. This translates into CASSVGLAGAGLSYNEQFF.

The V and J genes are TRBV12-3 or TRBV12-4 and TRBJ2-7; D gene uncertain. V was pared by 5 bases and J by 4 bases, with 12 bases between. The CDR3 is 13 residues long. The CDR3 is CASSPVAAYEQYF. The CDR3 DNA is TGTGCCAGCAGTCCGGTGGCAGCTTACGAGCAGTACTTC.

The chain recombines TRBV3-1 with TRBJ2-1; unclear D gene. Per germline, CDR1 LGHDT and CDR2 YNNKEL (reference sequence). The CDR3 spans 17 residues. V lost 0 bases and J lost 0, with 12 bases in between. This CDR3 reads CASSQDPGLLSYNEQFF. The CDR3 DNA reads TGTGCCAGCAGCCAAGATCCGGGCCTTCTCTCCTACAATGAGCAGTTCTTC.

There are a few counts of this clonotype. The genes are TRBV4-3 and TRBJ2-1; D is unresolved. Germline CDR1 and CDR2: LGHNA and YSLEER. Trimming removed 4 bases at V and 8 bases at J, with 15 bases between. This CDR3 is built from 14 residues. The CDR3 reads CASSPEAAAYEQFF. The DNA of the CDR3 is TGCGCCAGCAGCCCCGAGGCCGCTGCCTATGAGCAGTTCTTC.

This clonotype was seen more than once but under ten times. The chain joins TRBV7-9 to TRBJ2-3; unclear D gene. V lost 5 bases and J lost 5, with 26 bases in between. Germline CDR1 and CDR2: SEHNR and FQNEAQ (reference sequence). The CDR3 consists of 18 residues. The CDR3: CASSPRPPVVGRGDTQYF. The CDR3 DNA reads TGTGCCAGCAGCCCAAGGCCCCCAGTCGTCGGGCGTGGAGATACGCAGTATTTT. The whole variable domain, remainder taken from reference TRBV7-9 and TRBJ2-3, is DTGVSQNPRHKITKRGQNVTFRCDPISEHNRLYWYRQTLGQGPEFLTYFQNEAQLEKSRLLSDRFSAERPKGSFSTLEIQRTEQGDSAMYLCASSPRPPVVGRGDTQYFGPGTRLTVL.

This sequence joins TRBV7-9 and TRBJ2-7, with 8 bases matching TRBD2. The CDR3 is 15 amino acids. V lost 5 bases to trimming and J lost 6 bases; unmatched junction nucleotides: 12. CDR1 is SEHNR and CDR2 is FQNEAQ in the germline V gene (reference sequence). DNA for the CDR3: TGTGCCAGCAGCCCCGGGACTAGACTTCTTCCCGAGCAGTACTTC. Translating it yields CASSPGTRLLPEQYF.

J is TRBJ2-1 and V is TRBV12-3 or TRBV12-4, with 10 nucleotides matching TRBD2. The CDR3 runs to 14 residues. J was trimmed by 2 bases and V by 7 bases; bases with no gene match: 2. CDR3 coding DNA: TGTGCCAGCATTAGCGGGGGGCCCTACAATGAGCAGTTCTTC. The encoded protein is CASISGGPYNEQFF.

V and J are TRBV5-1 and TRBJ2-2; D possibly corresponds to TRBD2 (5 bases). The germline CDR1 and CDR2 sequences are SGHRS and YFSETQ. V lost 4 bases and J lost 4, with 17 bases in between. The CDR3 covers 16 residues. The CDR3 DNA is TGCGCCAGCAGCCCGGTCAGAGGGCCGGCCACCGGGGAGCTGTTTTTT. Translation gives CASSPVRGPATGELFF. The full variable domain, in which reference TRBV5-1 and TRBJ2-2 provide the parts outside the CDR3, is KAGVTQTPRYLIKTRGQQVTLSCSPISGHRSVSWYQQTPGQGLQFLFEYFSETQRNKGNFPGRFSGRQFSNSRSEMNVSTLELGDSALYLCASSPVRGPATGELFFGEGSRLTVL.

The V and J genes are TRBV9 and TRBJ2-2; D not certain. Germline-derived CDR1 and CDR2 are SGDLS and YYNGEE. The germline V and J ends were trimmed by 3 bases and 6 bases, with 15 bases remaining between them. This CDR3 comprises 15 residues. The CDR3 here is CASSARWQFAGELFF. CDR3 sequence (DNA): TGTGCCAGCAGCGCCAGGTGGCAGTTCGCCGGGGAGCTGTTTTTT.

This clonotype was observed a few times. The chain is built from TRBV7-3 and TRBJ2-1; 7 bases match TRBD2. The V and J ends lost 0 bases and 2 bases, in that order; junction bases with no gene match: 4. This CDR3 comprises 16 residues. CDR1 is SGHTA, CDR2 FQGTGA, per germline. CDR3 in DNA: TGTGCCAGCAGCTTAACGGCGGGAGTCCCCTACAATGAGCAGTTCTTC. It encodes CASSLTAGVPYNEQFF.

This clonotype was counted only a few times. This chain joins TRBV7-9 and TRBJ2-2, with 10 bases lining up with TRBD2. Losses at the gene ends were 4 bases for V and 1 base for J; bases not matched to a gene: 9. The CDR3 has 18 residues. Germline V CDR1 and CDR2: SEHNR, FQNEAQ (reference sequence). CDR3 in amino acids: CASSSIDLAGVNTGELFF. DNA of the CDR3: TGTGCCAGCAGCTCCATCGACCTAGCGGGGGTGAACACCGGGGAGCTGTTTTTT.